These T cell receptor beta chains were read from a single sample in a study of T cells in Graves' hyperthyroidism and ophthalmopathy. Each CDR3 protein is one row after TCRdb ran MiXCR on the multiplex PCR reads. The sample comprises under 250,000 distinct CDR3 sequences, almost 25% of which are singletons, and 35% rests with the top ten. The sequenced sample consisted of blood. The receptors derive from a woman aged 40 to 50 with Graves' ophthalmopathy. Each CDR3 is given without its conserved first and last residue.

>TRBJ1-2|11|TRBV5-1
ASSLAGDYGYT
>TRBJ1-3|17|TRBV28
ASSTQTRLGRVAGNTIY
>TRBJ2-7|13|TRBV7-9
ASSGKTGPADEQY
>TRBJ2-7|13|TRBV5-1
ASSLALTSSYEQY
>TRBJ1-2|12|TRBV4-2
ASSQGGETYGYT
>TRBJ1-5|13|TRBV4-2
ASSQGGKGNQPQH
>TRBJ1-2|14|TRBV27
ASSSPRTGGSYGYT
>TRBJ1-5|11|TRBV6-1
ASKTARNQPQH
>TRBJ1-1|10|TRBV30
AWSPLDTEAF
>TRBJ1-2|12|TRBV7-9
ASSKTGGWNGYT
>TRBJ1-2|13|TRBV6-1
ASSETRTARYGYT
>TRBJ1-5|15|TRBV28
AWTALRDGRRYQPQH
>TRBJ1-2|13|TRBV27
ASSPYGGATYGYT
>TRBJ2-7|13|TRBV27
ASSSLLANSYEQY
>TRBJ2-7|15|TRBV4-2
ASSPGLAGGPNYEQY
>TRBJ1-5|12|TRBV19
ASSLTKGNQPQH
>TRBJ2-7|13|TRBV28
ATLTSGGPSYEQY
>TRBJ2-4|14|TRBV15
ATSRDTVLTKNIQY
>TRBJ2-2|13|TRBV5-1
ASSQGQGASGELF
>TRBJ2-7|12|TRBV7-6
ASSLLAGAREQY
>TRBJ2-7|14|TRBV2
ASSGAGGPSSYEQY
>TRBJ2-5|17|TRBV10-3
AISELWTPPEDVEETQY
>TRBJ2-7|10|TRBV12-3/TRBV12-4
ASSHQGHEQY
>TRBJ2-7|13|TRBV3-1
ASSQRGTSGSEQY
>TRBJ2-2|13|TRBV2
ASSEPGRTTGELF
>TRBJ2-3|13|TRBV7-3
ASSLYGPAGDTQY
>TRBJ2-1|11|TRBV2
ASSLGQINEQF
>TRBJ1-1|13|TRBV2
ASSEDEGWDTEAF
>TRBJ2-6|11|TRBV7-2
ASSQGGANVLT
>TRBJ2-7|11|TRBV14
ASSLWRGYEQY
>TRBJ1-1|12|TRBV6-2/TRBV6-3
ASSITWGDTEAF
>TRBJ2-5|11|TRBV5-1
ASSLAMPETQY
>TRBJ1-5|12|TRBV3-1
ASSQAGGRQPQH
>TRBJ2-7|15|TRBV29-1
SVVGELAWGTGYEQY
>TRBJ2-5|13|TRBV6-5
ASSFLRQIGESQY
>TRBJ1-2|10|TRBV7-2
ASSLERESYT
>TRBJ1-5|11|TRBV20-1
SARKRIDQPQH
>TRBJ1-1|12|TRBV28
ASRVDRPNTGAF
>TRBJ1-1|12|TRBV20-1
SARPTGGAGEAF
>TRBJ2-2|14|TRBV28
ASSRLGGGGTGELF
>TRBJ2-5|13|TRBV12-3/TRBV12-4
ASTLQGGEEETQY
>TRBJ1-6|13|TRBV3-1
ASSQKGDGNSPLH
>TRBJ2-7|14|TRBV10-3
AIRDGTSGLGGEQY
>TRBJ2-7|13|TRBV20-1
SAWNQGRSSYEQY
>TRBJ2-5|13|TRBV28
ASNELAGDGETQY